The entry below gives a single T cell receptor (beta chain) sequence along with its context. Original handling: It was from reference gene primer amplification that nucleated cell counts were estimated. Only in-frame clones appear in the TCRdb table, and some are missing; sequencing was by immunoSEQ multiplex PCR. The V and J calls and clone size were taken over from that table, and D and trimming were inferred from the DNA. Of approximately 65,000 clones in the sample, approximately 79% were seen once. This entry is derived from a study of blood T cell repertoires in COVID-19. Study-level background: Samples taken during acute and convalescent COVID-19 were collected in the United States, Italy and Spain. T cells, B-cell-depleted T cells, or PBMCs supplied cDNA or gDNA.

The CDR3 is made up of 13 amino acids. The V gene lost 5 bases and the J gene lost 1 base, with 9 bases spanning the gap. Germline V gene sequence: CDR1 SGHRS, CDR2 YFSETQ. V is TRBV5-1 and J is TRBJ1-1; weak D call: TRBD1 (6 bases). Sequenced input: peripheral blood. This TCR came from a woman of 80 years or more with active or convalescent COVID-19. The CDR3 DNA reads TGCGCCAGCAGGAAGGACAGGAACACTGAAGCTTTCTTT. Translation gives CASRKDRNTEAFF.